The present TCR beta chain was sequenced within a study of blood T cell repertoires in COVID-19. Germline CDR1 and CDR2: SGHAT and FQNNGV. V lost 7 bases, J lost 0 bases, and 9 bases stayed unmatched. The CDR3 has 15 residues. Some clones are missing from TCRdb's copy, which holds only in-frame ones; the method was immunoSEQ multiplex PCR. This table holds 90,000 to 150,000 clones, around 86% found once. The receptor was derived from a man of 80 years or more with acute or convalescent COVID-19. The sequencing sample was made of peripheral blood. The chain combines TRBV11-2 with TRBJ2-7, with 7 nucleotides matching TRBD2. CDR3 in amino acids: CASIHPGGNSYEQYF. CDR3 bases: TGTGCCAGCATCCATCCGGGAGGCAACTCCTACGAGCAGTACTTC.